The text below deals with one TCR beta chain. The protocol was immunoSEQ multiplex PCR, while the TCRdb copy is restricted to in-frame clones and leaves out a portion. Of roughly 89,000 clones in the sample, around 90% were seen once. Germline CDR1 SGHRS, CDR2 YFSETQ. The V gene lost 2 bases and the J gene lost 5 bases, with 14 bases spanning the gap. CDR3 length equals 15 residues. The data were taken from a study of OX40 agonist ivuxolimab in advanced cancers. About the study: Patients receiving dose escalation had hepatocellular carcinoma, melanoma, renal cell or head and neck cancer. Partial responses were achieved by three patients, one with hepatocellular carcinoma and two with cutaneous melanoma.

This sequence joins TRBV5-1 and TRBJ2-1; D possibly corresponds to TRBD1 (7 bases). The sequence came from an adult with an advanced solid tumor such as melanoma, head and neck, liver or kidney cancer. This material consisted of CD4+ or CD8+ T cells sorted from blood, taken in a trial of the OX40 agonist ivuxolimab. CDR3 loop: CASSFGGGPNNEQFF. CDR3 nucleotide sequence: TGCGCCAGCAGCTTCGGAGGGGGCCCCAACAATGAGCAGTTCTTC. The variable domain in full, with the rest retrieved from reference TRBV5-1 and TRBJ2-1, is KAGVTQTPRYLIKTRGQQVTLSCSPISGHRSVSWYQQTPGQGLQFLFEYFSETQRNKGNFPGRFSGRQFSNSRSEMNVSTLELGDSALYLCASSFGGGPNNEQFFGPGTRLTVL.